The 9 T cell receptor beta chains in this list originate from one sample, sequenced in a study of early T cells in non-severe SARS-CoV-2 infection. TCRdb passed the 5' RACE reads through MiXCR, listing each CDR3 protein once. Among tens of thousands of distinct CDR3 sequences, around 13% were seen once, and the ten largest hold roughly 1.4%. Sample: whole blood, taken at baseline. The receptors stem from an adult who was a healthcare worker with PCR-confirmed SARS-CoV-2 infection or an uninfected control (not recorded which).

This clonotype has more than one count but fewer than ten. The V call is TRBV6-5, the J call TRBJ1-4; D remains ambiguous. V lost 0 bases and J 6 bases, leaving 11 bases between the germline ends. Per germline, CDR1 MNHEY and CDR2 SVGAGI. The CDR3 is 15 amino acids. This CDR3 is CASSYSTIRDEKLFF. The DNA for the CDR3 is TGTGCCAGCAGTTACTCGACTATAAGGGATGAAAAACTGTTTTTT.

This chain connects TRBV11-3 to TRBJ2-7, with D tentatively TRBD1 (6 bases). V was pared by 5 bases and J by 3 bases, with 17 bases between. Germline-derived CDR1 and CDR2 are SGHNT and YENEEA. The CDR3 loop spans 15 amino acids. The CDR3 sequence: CASSHGAGDVYEQYF. The CDR3 region has the DNA TGTGCCAGCAGCCATGGGGCAGGGGACGTCTACGAGCAGTACTTC.

This clonotype has more than one count but fewer than ten. The rearrangement links TRBV7-9 to TRBJ2-7, with a possible D match to TRBD2 (5 bases). Germline CDR1 SEHNR, CDR2 FQNEAQ (reference sequence). This CDR3 has 14 residues. Trimming removed 4 bases at V and 3 bases at J, with 13 bases between. CDR3 residues: CASSSELDYYEQYF. In DNA, the CDR3 is TGTGCCAGCAGCTCCGAACTAGACTACTACGAGCAGTACTTC.

This clonotype was counted ten times or more. J is TRBJ2-2 and V is TRBV18; D uncertain. This CDR3 has 15 residues. In germline, CDR1 is KGHSH, CDR2 LQKENI. Deletions cut 0 bases from V and 4 bases from J, with 9 bases between. CDR3 sequence reads: CASSPPSTSTGELFF. For the CDR3, the DNA is TGTGCCAGCTCACCACCGTCCACGTCCACCGGGGAGCTGTTTTTT.

This clonotype was picked up a small number of times. This chain links TRBV19 with TRBJ2-5; D is ambiguous. With 5 bases removed from V and 5 bases from J, the gap between germline ends came to 18 bases. The CDR3 contains 15 residues. In germline, CDR1 is LNHDA, CDR2 SQIVND (reference sequence). The CDR3 protein is CASSPRLASSETQYF. The CDR3 coding sequence is TGTGCCAGTAGTCCCCGTTTAGCTTCGTCGGAGACCCAGTACTTC. Supplemented by reference TRBV19 and TRBJ2-5, the full variable domain reads DGGITQSPKYLFRKEGQNVTLSCEQNLNHDAMYWYRQDPGQGLRLIYYSQIVNDFQKGDIAEGYSVSREKKESFPLTVTSAQKNPTAFYLCASSPRLASSETQYFGPGTRLLVL.

The table lists this clonotype with a few counts. This chain links TRBV29-1 with TRBJ2-7, with 12 bases fitting TRBD2. J gave up 2 bases and V 7 bases, and 6 bases lay outside the gene matches. The CDR3 loop spans 14 amino acids. The germline gives CDR1 SQVTM, CDR2 ANQGSEA. For the CDR3, the DNA is TGCAGCGCCCTACTAGCGGGAGGTACCTACGAGCAGTACTTC. Protein sequence: CSALLAGGTYEQYF.

The V gene is TRBV7-8, the J gene TRBJ2-7, with 15 bases lining up with TRBD2. Unmatched junction bases numbered 5, after V lost 5 bases and J lost 3 bases. The CDR3 has 16 residues. Germline V gene lookup returns CDR1 SGHVS and CDR2 FQNEAQ. The CDR3 here is CASSLRTSGGDYEQYF. As DNA, the CDR3 is TGTGCCAGCAGCCTCCGGACTAGCGGGGGGGACTACGAGCAGTACTTC.

The sample holds a few counts of this clonotype. The chain joins TRBV19 to TRBJ2-2, with 7 positions matching TRBD1. The CDR3 contains 16 residues. The V segment lost 5 bases and the J segment 1 base; nucleotides outside the gene matches: 7. Germline values: CDR1 LNHDA, CDR2 SQIVND (reference sequence). CDR3 DNA: TGTGCCAGTAGTCCCCCCAGGACAGGGAACACCGGGGAGCTGTTTTTT. Protein sequence: CASSPPRTGNTGELFF.

This clonotype was counted a few times. The genes are TRBV14 and TRBJ1-6, with unresolved D. The CDR3 loop spans 15 amino acids. From germline, CDR1 is SGHDN and CDR2 FVKESK. Trimming removed 4 bases from V and 2 bases from J, with 9 bases in between. DNA for the CDR3: TGTGCCAGCAGCCCCGGGAACGCCTATAATTCACCCCTCCACTTT. Residues: CASSPGNAYNSPLHF.